This paragraph reports one TCR beta chain. The CDR3 has 15 residues. Germline CDR1 and CDR2: GTSNPN and SVGIG (reference sequence). The trim removed 2 bases at V and 10 bases at J, leaving 10 bases unmatched. A single record per CDR3 protein comes from TCRdb applying MiXCR to the 5' RACE reads. The sample has 450,000 to 650,000 distinct CDR3 sequences; approximately 10% are singletons. This entry is derived from a study of identical twins. The same sample was also studied in work on yellow fever vaccine responses in identical twins.

The TCR originated in a young woman in good health. The sequenced material came from PBMCs. The chain joins TRBV30 to TRBJ2-1; 11 bases are a match to TRBD2. DNA of the CDR3: TGTGCCTGGAGTCAGGCTAGCGGGGGGCCTATCGAGCAGTTCTTC. Protein product: CAWSQASGGPIEQFF.